This passage covers 27 T cell receptor beta chains from one sample sequenced in a study of blood T cell repertoires in COVID-19. Sequencing used immunoSEQ multiplex PCR; TCRdb keeps in-frame clones, though not all of them. The sample carries approximately 90,000 clones, roughly 80% recorded once. Specimen: peripheral blood. Receptors originate from a man in his 60s with acute or convalescent COVID-19.

The V and J genes are TRBV9 and TRBJ2-3, with 9 bases lining up with TRBD1. The CDR3 has 17 residues. Unmatched junction bases numbered 10, after V lost 0 bases and J lost 5 bases. The germline V gene encodes CDR1 SGDLS and CDR2 YYNGEE. For the CDR3, the DNA is TGTGCCAGCAGCGTAGGACAGGGGGGCAGTAGACTAGATACGCAGTATTTT. It specifies CASSVGQGGSRLDTQYF.

The rearrangement links TRBV11-2 to TRBJ2-7; D is perhaps TRBD2 (6 bases). CDR3 length: 15 residues. The V end was cut by 5 bases, the J end by 2 bases, with 16 bases between. Germline assignment: CDR1 SGHAT and CDR2 FQNNGV. The chain's CDR3 is CASSPTDGGAYEQYF. Written as DNA, the CDR3 is TGTGCCAGCAGCCCCACCGACGGAGGGGCCTACGAGCAGTACTTC.

This chain connects TRBV2 to TRBJ1-6; 8 nucleotides line up with TRBD1. The trim removed 6 bases at V and 7 bases at J, leaving 2 bases unmatched. This CDR3 is 13 amino acids long. CDR1 SNHLY and CDR2 FYNNEI come from the germline V gene. The CDR3, as DNA: TGTGCCAGCAGGGGACAGGTGAATTCACCCCTCCACTTT. Translating it yields CASRGQVNSPLHF.

The J gene is TRBJ2-2, the V gene TRBV7-2, with 9 bases lining up with TRBD1. V gave up 5 bases and J gave up 0 bases; unmatched junction bases: 4. The CDR3 runs 16 residues. The germline V gene has CDR1 SGHTA and CDR2 FQGNSA. The CDR3 DNA follows: TGTGCCAGCAGCGCAACAGGGGGCGCGAACACCGGGGAGCTGTTTTTT. Protein product: CASSATGGANTGELFF.

The genes are TRBV14 and TRBJ1-2, with 12 positions matching TRBD1. Unmatched junction bases numbered 18, after V lost 4 bases and J lost 6 bases. CDR3 length: 19 residues. The germline V gene has CDR1 SGHDN and CDR2 FVKESK. This CDR3 reads CASSRRPGQGAVRADGYTF. CDR3 coding DNA: TGTGCCAGCAGCCGACGGCCGGGACAGGGGGCTGTTCGCGCTGATGGCTACACCTTC.

V usage is TRBV7-6 and J usage is TRBJ1-4; 9 bases map to TRBD1. The CDR3 is made up of 17 amino acids. V gave up 0 bases and J gave up 5 bases; unmatched junction bases: 7. The germline V gene encodes CDR1 SGHVS and CDR2 FNYEAQ. The CDR3 DNA reads TGTGCCAGCAGCTTAGCGGGGACAGGGTCGGAAAATGAAAAACTGTTTTTT. Protein: CASSLAGTGSENEKLFF.

The V gene is TRBV28, the J gene TRBJ2-1; 10 bases match TRBD2. This CDR3 comprises 16 residues. V lost 1 base to trimming and J lost 8 bases; unmatched junction nucleotides: 8. CDR1 is MDHEN, CDR2 SYDVKM, per germline. The CDR3 bases are TGTGCCAGCAGTTTATTCCTAGCGGGAGTGGACTATGAGCAGTTCTTC. As protein: CASSLFLAGVDYEQFF.

Only one count was recorded for this clone. The chain recombines TRBV11-3 with TRBJ1-2; D perhaps matches TRBD1 (5 bases). CDR1 is SGHNT, CDR2 YENEEA, per germline. The CDR3 contains 16 residues. V gave up 2 bases and J gave up 2 bases, with 15 bases separating them. CDR3 sequence: CASSLSSAGWNYGYTF. The CDR3 DNA reads as TGTGCCAGCAGCTTATCGTCTGCAGGGTGGAACTATGGCTACACCTTC.

The chain carries TRBV11-2 and TRBJ1-4; 10 nucleotides line up with TRBD1. The germline gives CDR1 SGHAT, CDR2 FQNNGV. V trimming: 5 bases; J trimming: 8 bases; junction bases outside the gene matches: 14. CDR3 length equals 17 residues. CDR3 region: CASSPPGGTGAREKLFF. In DNA, the CDR3 is TGTGCCAGCAGCCCCCCGGGCGGGACAGGGGCGAGGGAAAAACTGTTTTTT. Variable domain in full (rest from reference TRBV11-2 and TRBJ1-4): EAGVAQSPRYKIIEKRQSVAFWCNPISGHATLYWYQQILGQGPKLLIQFQNNGVVDDSQLPKDRFSAERLKGVDSTLKIQPAKLEDSAVYLCASSPPGGTGAREKLFFGSGTQLSVL.

The chain links TRBV5-5 to TRBJ1-5; no reliable D call. The CDR3 loop spans 15 amino acids. Germline loops: CDR1 SGHKS, CDR2 YYEKEE (reference sequence). V lost 0 bases to trimming and J lost 0 bases, with 7 bases between them. The CDR3 DNA is TGTGCCAGCAGCTTGGAGGAGCCTAGCAATCAGCCCCAGCATTTT. Residues: CASSLEEPSNQPQHF.

V gene TRBV13 combines with J gene TRBJ2-2; D perhaps matches TRBD1 (5 bases). This CDR3 comprises 13 residues. The ends were cut back, 1 base at V and 5 bases at J, with 5 bases in the middle. Germline CDR1 is PRHDT and CDR2 is FYEKMQ (reference sequence). The CDR3 coding sequence is TGTGCCAGCAGCTTAGACAGGACCGGGGAGCTGTTTTTT. Translated, it gives CASSLDRTGELFF.

This sequence joins TRBV4-2 and TRBJ2-1, with 8 nucleotides matching TRBD2. J gave up 1 base and V 4 bases, and 6 bases lay outside the gene matches. Germline assignment: CDR1 LGHNA and CDR2 YNFKEQ. This CDR3 has 16 amino acids. CDR3 nucleotide sequence: TGTGCCAGCAGCCCAAATAGCGGGGAATCCTACAATGAGCAGTTCTTC. This gives the protein CASSPNSGESYNEQFF.

V and J are TRBV6-6 and TRBJ1-1; perhaps TRBD1 as D (6 bases). The germline V gene encodes CDR1 MNHNY and CDR2 SVGAGI (reference sequence). CDR3 length: 12 amino acids. The V gene lost 2 bases and the J gene lost 7 bases, with 8 bases spanning the gap. The CDR3 sequence is CASSYPDSEAFF. CDR3 DNA sequence: TGTGCCAGCAGTTACCCGGACAGTGAAGCTTTCTTT.

The chain has TRBV19 and TRBJ1-6; 8 bases are a match to TRBD1. J lost 5 bases, V lost 3 bases, and 18 bases had no gene match. The CDR3 has 20 amino acids. Germline CDR1 LNHDA, CDR2 SQIVND (reference sequence). CDR3 coding DNA: TGTGCCAGTAGTATTGGAAGGACAGGGACAAAAATCTTTAATAATTCACCCCTCCACTTT. Amino acid sequence: CASSIGRTGTKIFNNSPLHF.

The chain couples TRBV28 to TRBJ1-5; D call uncertain. CDR3 size: 14 residues. Germline lookup yields CDR1 MDHEN and CDR2 SYDVKM. The V and J ends lost 3 bases and 4 bases respectively, with 10 bases between them. The DNA for the CDR3 is TGTGCCAGCAGTTTGATCTCGGAGAATCAGCCCCAGCATTTT. Amino acids: CASSLISENQPQHF.

This clone was counted a single time. The rearrangement uses TRBV18 and TRBJ1-5, with D possibly matching TRBD1 (6 bases). The V gene lost 5 bases and the J gene lost 4 bases, with 9 bases spanning the gap. There are 13 residues in the CDR3. Germline V lookup: CDR1 KGHSH, CDR2 LQKENI. This chain's CDR3 is CASSGDRNQPQHF. CDR3 DNA sequence: TGTGCCAGCTCAGGCGACAGGAATCAGCCCCAGCATTTT.

The J gene is TRBJ1-1, the V gene TRBV6-5, with D perhaps matching TRBD1 (6 bases). The CDR3 sequence is 14 residues long. The germline gives CDR1 MNHEY, CDR2 SVGAGI. Between the trimmed V and J ends, which lost 2 bases and 4 bases, there was a span of 11 bases. CDR3 loop: CASSYGGSTTEAFF. In nucleotides, the CDR3 is TGTGCCAGCAGTTACGGGGGCTCGACCACTGAAGCTTTCTTT.

In its sample, this clone was seen a few times. The genes are TRBV11-2 and TRBJ1-1; D remains unclear. The V gene lost 1 base and the J gene lost 0 bases, with 3 bases spanning the gap. Germline V lookup: CDR1 SGHAT, CDR2 FQNNGV. This CDR3 comprises 13 residues. The CDR3 sequence is CASSLAVNTEAFF. Here the CDR3 DNA reads TGTGCCAGCAGCTTAGCGGTGAACACTGAAGCTTTCTTT.

The chain combines TRBV19 with TRBJ1-4, with D possibly TRBD1 on 6 matching bases. The CDR3 spans 14 residues. Germline V gene data show CDR1 as LNHDA and CDR2 as SQIVND (reference sequence). Trimming pared 3 bases from V and 7 bases from J, leaving 12 bases between. CDR3 nucleotides: TGTGCCAGTAGTATCGGGGGGGCTCGTGAAAAACTGTTTTTT. Amino acid sequence: CASSIGGAREKLFF.

This sequence joins TRBV9 and TRBJ1-2; maybe TRBD1 (6 bases). Trimming stripped 3 bases from V and 7 bases from J, with 19 bases between. The CDR3 contains 15 residues. Germline values: CDR1 SGDLS, CDR2 YYNGEE. CDR3 in DNA: TGTGCCAGCAGCGCAGACCCGCAGGGGAGCGGTGGCTACACCTTC. Translation: CASSADPQGSGGYTF. Full variable domain (remainder filled in from reference TRBV9 and TRBJ1-2): DSGVTQTPKHLITATGQRVTLRCSPRSGDLSVYWYQQSLDQGLQFLIQYYNGEERAKGNILERFSAQQFPDLHSELNLSSLELGDSALYFCASSADPQGSGGYTFGSGTRLTVV.

In this sample, this clone turned up once. One junction end disagrees with the germline gene, perhaps due to a read error. V gene TRBV7-7 combines with J gene TRBJ1-3; 7 bases are a match to TRBD1. Germline V gives CDR1 SSHAT, CDR2 FNYEAQ (reference sequence). The CDR3 is made up of 17 amino acids. The CDR3, as DNA: TGTGCTAGCAGCTTACCCGGGACAGTTTTCTCTGGAAACACCATATATTTT. Its translation: CASSLPGTVFSGNTIYF. The full variable domain, its missing parts supplied by reference TRBV7-7 and TRBJ1-3, is GAGVSQSPRYKVTKRGQDVTLRCDPISSHATLYWYQQALGQGPEFLTYFNYEAQPDKSGLPSDRFSAERPEGSISTLTIQRTEQRDSAMYRCASSLPGTVFSGNTIYFGEGSWLTVV.

This chain joins TRBV7-9 and TRBJ2-3; 9 nucleotides line up with TRBD1. Germline CDR1 is SEHNR and CDR2 is FQNEAQ (reference sequence). The CDR3 spans 15 residues. With V trimmed by 5 bases and J by 6 bases, 9 bases remained unmatched. CDR3 nucleotides: TGTGCCAGCAGCATCTCAGGGACAGGGAGGGATACGCAGTATTTT. Its translation is CASSISGTGRDTQYF.

The chain employs TRBV19 and TRBJ2-4; tentative D call: TRBD1 (5 bases). Germline V gives CDR1 LNHDA, CDR2 SQIVND (reference sequence). The V and J ends lost 6 bases and 0 bases respectively, with 30 bases between them. The CDR3 spans 21 residues. CDR3 nucleotide sequence: TGTGCCAGTAGCCTTATAAGGGGTCAGGGATTCGGCGCTCGAGCCAAAAACATTCAGTACTTC. Residues: CASSLIRGQGFGARAKNIQYF. The entire variable domain, with the rest obtained from reference TRBV19 and TRBJ2-4, is as follows: DGGITQSPKYLFRKEGQNVTLSCEQNLNHDAMYWYRQDPGQGLRLIYYSQIVNDFQKGDIAEGYSVSREKKESFPLTVTSAQKNPTAFYLCASSLIRGQGFGARAKNIQYFGAGTRLSVL.

The rearrangement uses TRBV24-1 and TRBJ2-1, with TRBD1 matching over 8 bases. The CDR3 length is 12 residues. The germline V gene encodes CDR1 KGHDR and CDR2 SFDVKD. Trimming took 10 bases from V and 7 from J; bases not matched to a gene: 5. In DNA, the CDR3 is TGTGCCACTGGACAGGGAAGGAATGAGCAGTTCTTC. This encodes CATGQGRNEQFF.

The chain joins TRBV18 to TRBJ2-5; TRBD2 agrees at 11 bases. The V segment lost 2 bases and the J segment 5 bases; nucleotides outside the gene matches: 13. The CDR3 is 18 amino acids. Germline assignment: CDR1 KGHSH and CDR2 LQKENI. CDR3 in amino acids: CASSPFEPTSGMRETQYF. In nucleotides, the CDR3 is TGTGCCAGCTCACCATTTGAACCGACTAGCGGGATGAGGGAGACCCAGTACTTC.

The chain's CDR3 is CASSQVRDRVIGNEQFF. As DNA, the CDR3 is TGTGCCAGCAGCCAAGTGCGGGACAGGGTTATAGGCAATGAGCAGTTCTTC. The chain carries TRBV3-1 (or the pseudogene TRBV3-2) and TRBJ2-1; TRBD1 agrees at 9 bases. The CDR3 length is 17 residues. V shed 1 base, J shed 6 bases, and the junction held 10 bases outside the gene matches. Germline CDR1 and CDR2: LGHDT and YNNKEL (reference sequence).

The chain carries TRBV9 and TRBJ1-5; 9 nucleotides agree with TRBD1. The V segment lost 3 bases and the J segment 6 bases; nucleotides outside the gene matches: 1. The CDR3 loop spans 13 amino acids. Germline V lookup: CDR1 SGDLS, CDR2 YYNGEE. CDR3 protein: CASSGTGVQPQHF. The DNA for the CDR3 is TGTGCCAGCAGCGGGACAGGGGTTCAGCCCCAGCATTTT.